Listed here are 23 T cell receptor beta chains from one sample, sequenced in a study of blood T cell repertoires in COVID-19. Profiled with immunoSEQ multiplex PCR; TCRdb holds only in-frame clones, not every one. The repertoire includes 250,000 or so clones, around nine tenths of them detected once, and roughly 5.6% sits in the top ten. Sequencing used peripheral blood. These receptor sequences come from a woman between 55 and 75 years old with COVID-19, enrolled during active disease.

The chain is built from TRBV27 and TRBJ2-2, with D possibly TRBD2 on 5 matching bases. The germline V gene has CDR1 MNHEY and CDR2 SMNVEV (reference sequence). The CDR3 sequence is 12 residues long. Trimming pared 3 bases from V and 13 bases from J, leaving 12 bases between. In DNA form, the CDR3 reads TGTGCCAGCAGTTTCTCCGGGAAGGGGCTGTTTTTT. Its translation: CASSFSGKGLFF.

V and J are TRBV29-1 and TRBJ2-1; 9 nucleotides match TRBD2. The germline gives CDR1 SQVTM, CDR2 ANQGSEA. V dropped 7 bases and J dropped 7; count of bases not matched to a gene: 11. The CDR3 spans 14 residues. The CDR3 DNA reads TGCAGCGCCGGAGGGGCGGGAGGGCGAAATGAGCAGTTCTTC. Translation gives CSAGGAGGRNEQFF.

The V gene is TRBV6-5, the J gene TRBJ1-6, with D perhaps matching TRBD1 (5 bases). This CDR3 is 15 amino acids long. V was cut by 8 bases and J by 0 bases, with 11 bases left in between. Germline V lookup: CDR1 MNHEY, CDR2 SVGAGI. CDR3 DNA sequence: TGTGCCAGCTCCTTAGACAGCTCCTATAATTCACCCCTCCACTTT. Translated: CASSLDSSYNSPLHF.

The V call is TRBV9, the J call TRBJ1-1; a weak D match, TRBD1 (6 bases). Trimming cost V 3 bases and J 0 bases, with 12 bases left between them. There are 15 residues in the CDR3. CDR1 is SGDLS, CDR2 YYNGEE, per germline. CDR3 region: CASSAGHQMNTEAFF. CDR3 nucleotides: TGTGCCAGCAGCGCGGGACACCAGATGAACACTGAAGCTTTCTTT. The full variable domain, its missing parts supplied by reference TRBV9 and TRBJ1-1, is DSGVTQTPKHLITATGQRVTLRCSPRSGDLSVYWYQQSLDQGLQFLIQYYNGEERAKGNILERFSAQQFPDLHSELNLSSLELGDSALYFCASSAGHQMNTEAFFGQGTRLTVV.

This clone was seen only a few times. This chain uses TRBV3-1 (or the pseudogene TRBV3-2) with TRBJ1-1; D is unresolved. The V gene's germline CDR1 is LGHDT and CDR2 YNNKEL (reference sequence). The CDR3 contains 15 residues. V shed 0 bases and J shed 3 bases, with 11 bases lying between them. CDR3 nucleotides: TGTGCCAGCAGCCAAGAAGAGGGTCGGGACACTGAAGCTTTCTTT. It specifies CASSQEEGRDTEAFF.

J is TRBJ2-7 and V is TRBV10-3, with 13 bases lining up with TRBD2. CDR3 length: 15 amino acids. Trimming removed 6 bases from V and 5 bases from J; junction bases left unmatched: 7. Germline V CDR1 and CDR2: ENHRY, SYGVKD. CDR3 in amino acids: CAISRTSGSSDEQYF. CDR3 DNA: TGTGCCATCAGCCGGACTAGCGGGAGTTCGGACGAGCAGTACTTC.

The chain carries TRBV5-1 and TRBJ2-1; perhaps TRBD1 as D (6 bases). Germline CDR1 SGHRS, CDR2 YFSETQ. The CDR3 totals 13 residues. V lost 4 bases to trimming and J lost 6 bases, with 11 bases between them. CDR3 sequence reads: CASSDDRPNEQFF. Written as DNA, the CDR3 is TGCGCCAGCAGCGATGACAGGCCCAATGAGCAGTTCTTC.

Here the CDR3 DNA reads TGTGCCAGCAGCCCACAGGGTAGGAACGCTTTCTTT. Translating it yields CASSPQGRNAFF. The J gene is TRBJ1-1, the V gene TRBV13; maybe TRBD1 (6 bases). V was clipped by 5 bases and J by 11 bases, with 15 bases between them. CDR1 and CDR2 (germline): PRHDT, FYEKMQ (reference sequence). This CDR3 is 12 amino acids long.

This chain links TRBV6-2 or TRBV6-3 with TRBJ2-5; 8 bases agree with TRBD1. The germline CDR1 and CDR2 sequences are MNHEY and SVGEGT. Unmatched junction bases numbered 7, after V lost 0 bases and J lost 4 bases. This CDR3 spans 16 amino acids. The CDR3 nucleotides are TGTGCCAGCAGTTACTCTTCAGGGGGCTTAATAGAGACCCAGTACTTC. The encoded protein is CASSYSSGGLIETQYF.

The V gene is TRBV19, the J gene TRBJ2-3, with TRBD1 matching 8 bases. Germline values: CDR1 LNHDA, CDR2 SQIVND (reference sequence). With V trimmed by 7 bases and J by 6 bases, 6 bases remained unmatched. This CDR3 has 13 amino acids. The CDR3 coding sequence is TGTGCCAGTACTGGACAGGGTCCCGATACGCAGTATTTT. Amino acids: CASTGQGPDTQYF.

The chain recombines TRBV9 with TRBJ2-2, with TRBD2 matching over 9 bases. V lost 3 bases, J lost 5 bases, and 11 bases stayed unmatched. This CDR3 comprises 17 residues. In germline, CDR1 is SGDLS, CDR2 YYNGEE. CDR3 in DNA: TGTGCCAGCAGCGCCGGACTAGCGCGGGGCGAGACCGGGGAGCTGTTTTTT. Encoded protein: CASSAGLARGETGELFF.

The chain is built from TRBV7-2 and TRBJ1-6, with 9 bases lining up with TRBD1. Germline CDR1 is SGHTA and CDR2 is FQGNSA. Trimming removed 4 bases from V and 9 bases from J; junction bases left unmatched: 4. The CDR3 totals 14 residues. The CDR3 protein is CASSSDRGSSPLHF. The CDR3 nucleotides read TGTGCCAGCAGCTCGGACAGGGGAAGTTCACCCCTCCACTTT.

The chain combines TRBV30 with TRBJ1-5; possible D gene TRBD1, 5 bases. Germline assignment: CDR1 GTSNPN and CDR2 SVGIG (reference sequence). CDR3 length: 14 residues. The V and J ends lost 7 bases and 1 base respectively, with 14 bases between them. The CDR3 DNA is TGTGCCTTTAGTAGACAGAGCAGCAATCAGCCCCAGCATTTT. Protein sequence: CAFSRQSSNQPQHF.

This clone showed up just a few times. The V and J genes are TRBV12-3 or TRBV12-4 and TRBJ2-5, with TRBD2 identical over 7 bases. This CDR3 is built from 12 residues. The V and J ends lost 2 bases and 7 bases, in that order; junction bases with no gene match: 1. The CDR3 coding sequence is TGTGCCAGCAGTTTAACGGGGGGGACCCAGTACTTC. It is translated as CASSLTGGTQYF.

The chain links TRBV20-1 to TRBJ2-5; a possible D gene is TRBD2 (6 bases). Trimming removed 3 bases at V and 5 bases at J, with 16 bases between. The CDR3 extends over 14 amino acids. CDR1 DFQATT and CDR2 SNEGSKA come from the germline V gene (reference sequence). The CDR3 loop is CSASYLGGLETQYF. Here the CDR3 DNA reads TGCAGTGCTAGTTATTTGGGGGGTCTCGAGACCCAGTACTTC.

Here the CDR3 DNA reads TGTGCCAGCAGCATACAGCCTTCTGGAAACACCATATATTTT. This sequence encodes CASSIQPSGNTIYF. V is TRBV14 and J is TRBJ1-3; no definite D call. Per germline, CDR1 SGHDN and CDR2 FVKESK. The CDR3 is made up of 14 amino acids. V was pared by 5 bases and J by 1 base, with 9 bases between.

The genes are TRBV19 and TRBJ2-2, with TRBD2 identical over 10 bases. This CDR3 region has 15 residues. Per germline, CDR1 LNHDA and CDR2 SQIVND (reference sequence). V was pared by 7 bases and J by 8 bases, with 10 bases of the junction left unmatched. The CDR3 protein is CASMRLAGGPGELFF. The CDR3 DNA follows: TGTGCCAGTATGCGCTTAGCGGGAGGCCCGGGGGAGCTGTTTTTT.

The chain couples TRBV2 to TRBJ2-1; a weak D match, TRBD1 (5 bases). CDR1 and CDR2 (germline): SNHLY, FYNNEI. V was trimmed by 0 bases and J by 7 bases, leaving 19 bases between them. CDR3 length: 17 amino acids. CDR3 region: CASSEAVAGWKGNEQFF. DNA of the CDR3: TGTGCCAGCAGTGAAGCCGTTGCCGGCTGGAAGGGGAATGAGCAGTTCTTC.

This sequence joins TRBV11-3 and TRBJ2-7; possibly TRBD2 for D (6 bases). The CDR3 consists of 15 residues. Germline V CDR1 and CDR2: SGHNT, YENEEA. V was clipped by 5 bases and J by 3 bases, with 17 bases between them. CDR3 sequence (DNA): TGTGCCAGCAGCCGAGGAGGGGCGGGATTCTACGAGCAGTACTTC. Amino acid sequence: CASSRGGAGFYEQYF.

The chain combines TRBV28 with TRBJ1-6, with TRBD1 as a possible D gene (5 bases). The CDR3 has 14 amino acids. Trimming removed 7 bases from V and 5 bases from J, with 12 bases in between. The germline CDR1 and CDR2 sequences are MDHEN and SYDVKM. The CDR3 DNA follows: TGTGCCAGCACCCAGGGTGCCCATAATTCACCCCTCCACTTT. Translation gives CASTQGAHNSPLHF.

The chain recombines TRBV29-1 with TRBJ2-3, with D possibly matching TRBD1 (6 bases). V dropped 6 bases and J dropped 6 bases, with 10 bases sitting between them. The CDR3 sequence is 11 residues long. The V gene's germline CDR1 is SQVTM and CDR2 ANQGSEA. In DNA form, the CDR3 reads TGCAGCGTCTTAAGGGGGGATACGCAGTATTTT. It specifies CSVLRGDTQYF.

This clone was recorded once. The gene calls are TRBV2 and TRBJ2-7; TRBD2 agrees at 10 bases. The CDR3 length is 14 residues. Per the germline V gene, CDR1 is SNHLY and CDR2 is FYNNEI. The V gene end was trimmed by 6 bases and the J gene end by 3 bases; junction bases not matched to a gene: 5. Here the CDR3 reads CASRFGTSDYEQYF. In nucleotides, the CDR3 is TGTGCCAGCAGATTCGGGACTAGCGACTACGAGCAGTACTTC.

V and J are TRBV29-1 and TRBJ2-2, with 8 bases aligning to TRBD1. Germline CDR1 SQVTM, CDR2 ANQGSEA. After removal of 3 bases from V and 4 bases from J, the junction contained 4 bases not matched to a gene. This CDR3 is 14 amino acids long. CDR3: CSVEDRVGTGELFF. In DNA form, the CDR3 reads TGCAGCGTTGAGGACAGGGTGGGCACCGGGGAGCTGTTTTTT.